Given below is one TCR beta chain in context. The antigen remains undetermined. The data were obtained in a study of Ad26.COV2.S vaccination and SARS-CoV-2 variants. Overall study context: Into the muscle, Ad26.COV2.S was dosed once or twice, 56 days apart.

Measured with immunoSEQ multiplex PCR; TCRdb has only the in-frame clones, and not every one. The sample includes roughly 300,000 clones, 75% to 90% of them seen just once. Overall study findings and caveats: From the TCR breadth and depth analyses, total T cell responses may have been underestimated.

Treatment meaning: about 20 received Ad26.COV2.S at low or high dose, single or two shots; about 5 received placebo; per-sample allocation not given. Sample collection was performed on day 63 after the first vaccine or placebo injection. Looked up from germline, CDR1 is SGHNT and CDR2 is YYREEE (reference sequence). The CDR3 extends over 14 amino acids. V dropped 0 bases and J dropped 5 bases, with 11 bases sitting between them. The J gene is TRBJ1-1, the V gene TRBV5-4, with a possible D match to TRBD1 (5 bases). Sequencing was performed on peripheral blood, taken in a trial of Ad26.COV2.S vaccine versus placebo. This clonotype originated in a person aged 18-60 years who received the Ad26.COV2.S COVID-19 vaccine or a placebo. The CDR3 nucleotides are TGTGCCAGCAGCTTGGCAAACAGGCGTACTGAAGCTTTCTTT. Translating it yields CASSLANRRTEAFF. The variable domain in full, completed from reference TRBV5-4 and TRBJ1-1, reads ETGVTQSPTHLIKTRGQQVTLRCSSQSGHNTVSWYQQALGQGPQFIFQYYREEENGRGNFPPRFSGLQFPNYSSELNVNALELDDSALYLCASSLANRRTEAFFGQGTRLTVV.